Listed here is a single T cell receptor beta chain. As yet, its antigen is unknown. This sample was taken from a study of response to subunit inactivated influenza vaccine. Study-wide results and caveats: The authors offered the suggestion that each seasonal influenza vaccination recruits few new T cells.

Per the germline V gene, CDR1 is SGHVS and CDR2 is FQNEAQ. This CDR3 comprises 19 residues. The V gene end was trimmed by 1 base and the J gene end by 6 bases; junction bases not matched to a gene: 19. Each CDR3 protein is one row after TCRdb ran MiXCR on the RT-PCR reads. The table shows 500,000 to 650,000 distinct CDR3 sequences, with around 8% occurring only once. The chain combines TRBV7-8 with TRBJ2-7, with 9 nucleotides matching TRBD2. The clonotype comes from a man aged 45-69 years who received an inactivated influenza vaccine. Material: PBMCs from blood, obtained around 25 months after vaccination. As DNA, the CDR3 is TGTGCCAGCAGCTTAGTTTCAGGCCTAGCGGGTAGCGGGAGTTTCGAGCAGTACTTC. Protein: CASSLVSGLAGSGSFEQYF.